This passage covers 17 T cell receptor beta chains from one sample sequenced in a study of blood T cell repertoires in COVID-19. The data were produced by immunoSEQ multiplex PCR, yet TCRdb's version contains in-frame clones alone and is incomplete. The data hold about 240,000 clones, with around 90% observed a single time. Sequenced input: peripheral blood. These receptors originate from a man aged 55 to 70 who had recovered from COVID-19.

The rearrangement uses TRBV7-2 and TRBJ2-3; D is unclear. Germline V CDR1 and CDR2: SGHTA, FQGNSA. CDR3 size: 13 residues. V was trimmed by 5 bases and J by 7 bases, leaving 13 bases between them. The CDR3, as DNA: TGTGCCAGCAGCCCGGAACGAGGAAATACGCAGTATTTT. This translates into CASSPERGNTQYF.

CDR3: CASSQDGGAGYGYTF. The CDR3 DNA reads TGTGCCAGCAGCCAAGATGGTGGGGCTGGCTATGGCTACACCTTC. This sequence joins TRBV3-1 (or the pseudogene TRBV3-2) and TRBJ1-2; D might be TRBD1 (5 bases). The CDR3 totals 15 residues. V gave up 0 bases and J gave up 4 bases, with 12 bases separating them. CDR1 is LGHDT and CDR2 is YNNKEL in the germline V gene (reference sequence).

With respect to this clone: The same CDR3 arises from other DNA sequences in this sample as well. The chain has TRBV18 and TRBJ1-2, with D perhaps matching TRBD1 (5 bases). The CDR3 is 13 amino acids. V was pared by 3 bases and J by 3 bases, with 8 bases between. The germline V gene encodes CDR1 KGHSH and CDR2 LQKENI. The CDR3 here is CASSPGGDYGYTF. CDR3 bases: TGTGCCAGCTCACCTGGAGGGGACTATGGCTACACCTTC.

The V gene is TRBV6-6, the J gene TRBJ2-2; a weak D match, TRBD1 (5 bases). Trimming removed 5 bases from V and 4 bases from J, with 8 bases in between. The germline gives CDR1 MNHNY, CDR2 SVGAGI (reference sequence). CDR3 size: 13 residues. DNA of the CDR3: TGTGCCAGCAGTCCCAGGGTCACCGGGGAGCTGTTTTTT. Translating gives CASSPRVTGELFF.

This clone was seen once. The rearrangement links TRBV6-6 to TRBJ2-4; D ambiguous. Germline values: CDR1 MNHNY, CDR2 SVGAGI (reference sequence). This CDR3 has 15 residues. V lost 0 bases and J 3 bases, leaving 9 bases between the germline ends. The CDR3 loop reads CASSYSTVYKNIQYF. The CDR3 DNA reads TGTGCCAGCAGTTACTCTACTGTATACAAAAACATTCAGTACTTC.

This chain connects TRBV12-3 or TRBV12-4 to TRBJ2-7; tentatively, D is TRBD1 (5 bases). Trimming pared 6 bases from V and 3 bases from J, leaving 9 bases between. This CDR3 is 12 amino acids long. The CDR3 loop is CASSRDSYEQYV. Written as DNA, the CDR3 is TGTGCCAGCAGCCGTGACAGCTACGAGCAGTACGTC.

This chain uses TRBV9 with TRBJ2-7; 12 nucleotides line up with TRBD1. CDR3 length equals 15 residues. The J segment lost 7 bases and the V segment lost 2 bases, leaving 7 bases of the junction unmatched. CDR1 SGDLS and CDR2 YYNGEE come from the germline V gene. The DNA for the CDR3 is TGTGCCAGCAGCGTGGGGACAGGGGGCCGAAGTGAGCAGTACTTC. Residues: CASSVGTGGRSEQYF.

This clone was found once. The V gene is TRBV5-1, the J gene TRBJ2-2; 11 nucleotides match TRBD2. The length of the CDR3 is 15 residues. Germline assignment: CDR1 SGHRS and CDR2 YFSETQ. Trimming removed 6 bases from V and 4 bases from J; junction bases left unmatched: 5. The CDR3 loop is CASTFLAGGTGELFF. The CDR3 coding sequence is TGCGCCAGCACATTCCTAGCGGGGGGCACCGGGGAGCTGTTTTTT.

This chain connects TRBV5-5 to TRBJ2-3, with 8 bases matching TRBD1. Per germline, CDR1 SGHKS and CDR2 YYEKEE (reference sequence). This CDR3 spans 16 amino acids. J gave up 7 bases and V 5 bases, and 15 bases lay outside the gene matches. This CDR3 reads CASSPSRGQARYTQYF. The DNA for the CDR3 is TGTGCCAGCAGTCCCTCGCGGGGACAGGCACGATATACGCAGTATTTT.

In this sample, this clone turned up a few times. The J gene is TRBJ1-5, the V gene TRBV19, with 9 bases fitting TRBD1. Germline V gene lookup returns CDR1 LNHDA and CDR2 SQIVND (reference sequence). The CDR3 spans 17 residues. V lost 8 bases to trimming and J lost 0 bases; unmatched junction nucleotides: 11. The CDR3 DNA reads as TGTGCCAGTGGAGGGGACAGGGCACTGTATAGCAATCAGCCCCAGCATTTT. Residues: CASGGDRALYSNQPQHF.

The CDR3 reads CATRRGGIDNEQFF. DNA for the CDR3: TGTGCCACCAGGCGGGGGGGGATCGACAATGAGCAGTTCTTC. The chain uses TRBV15 and TRBJ2-1; 9 bases are a match to TRBD2. Trimming cost V 6 bases and J 5 bases; bases outside gene matches: 5. Germline V gene sequence: CDR1 LNHNV, CDR2 YYDKDF (reference sequence). The CDR3 totals 14 residues.

The chain employs TRBV2 and TRBJ2-5, with D possibly matching TRBD1 (6 bases). Germline CDR1 reads SNHLY; CDR2 reads FYNNEI. This CDR3 contains 16 residues. V was trimmed by 10 bases and J by 2 bases, leaving 23 bases between them. CDR3 sequence (DNA): TGTGCCATCCAGGGGCAGATTTTGACCTCTCAAGAGACCCAGTACTTC. Protein product: CAIQGQILTSQETQYF.

The chain has TRBV5-1 and TRBJ2-1; TRBD2 matches at 8 bases. The junction had 6 bases not matched to a gene; V was cut back by 4 bases and J by 3 bases. CDR1 is SGHRS, CDR2 YFSETQ, per germline. This CDR3 is 15 amino acids long. CDR3 in DNA: TGCGCCAGCAGCGGGCTAGCGGGCCTCTACAATGAGCAGTTCTTC. Its protein is CASSGLAGLYNEQFF. Filled out from reference TRBV5-1 and TRBJ2-1, the complete variable domain reads KAGVTQTPRYLIKTRGQQVTLSCSPISGHRSVSWYQQTPGQGLQFLFEYFSETQRNKGNFPGRFSGRQFSNSRSEMNVSTLELGDSALYLCASSGLAGLYNEQFFGPGTRLTVL.

The chain combines TRBV7-8 with TRBJ2-7; possibly TRBD1 for D (6 bases). The length of the CDR3 is 16 residues. The V end lost 4 bases, the J end lost 3 bases, and 19 bases lay between the germline ends. CDR1 is SGHVS and CDR2 is FQNEAQ in the germline V gene. Written as DNA, the CDR3 is TGTGCCAGCAGCTACTTATCCAGGGGAGCCTTCTACGAGCAGTACGTC. Its translation is CASSYLSRGAFYEQYV.

The chain couples TRBV5-1 to TRBJ2-2; D is uncertain. This CDR3 is built from 14 residues. Germline CDR1 reads SGHRS; CDR2 reads YFSETQ. V was pared by 1 base and J by 4 bases, with 8 bases between. In nucleotides, the CDR3 is TGCGCCAGCAGCTTGAGTGGCGGCACCGGGGAGCTGTTTTTT. It codes for CASSLSGGTGELFF.

The rearrangement links TRBV12-3 or TRBV12-4 to TRBJ2-1; D is uncertain. The CDR3 has 13 amino acids. V lost 6 bases, J lost 1 base, and 7 bases lay in between. This CDR3 is CASSPFSYNEQFF. The CDR3 DNA follows: TGTGCCAGCAGCCCTTTTTCCTACAATGAGCAGTTCTTC.

The chain recombines TRBV25-1 with TRBJ2-1; perhaps TRBD1 as D (6 bases). Germline loops: CDR1 MGHDK, CDR2 SYGVNS. The CDR3 runs to 15 residues. Between the trimmed V and J ends, which lost 3 bases and 0 bases, there was a span of 9 bases. The CDR3 region has the DNA TGTGCCAGCAGTGAGGGACAAAGCTCCTACAATGAGCAGTTCTTC. It translates to CASSEGQSSYNEQFF.